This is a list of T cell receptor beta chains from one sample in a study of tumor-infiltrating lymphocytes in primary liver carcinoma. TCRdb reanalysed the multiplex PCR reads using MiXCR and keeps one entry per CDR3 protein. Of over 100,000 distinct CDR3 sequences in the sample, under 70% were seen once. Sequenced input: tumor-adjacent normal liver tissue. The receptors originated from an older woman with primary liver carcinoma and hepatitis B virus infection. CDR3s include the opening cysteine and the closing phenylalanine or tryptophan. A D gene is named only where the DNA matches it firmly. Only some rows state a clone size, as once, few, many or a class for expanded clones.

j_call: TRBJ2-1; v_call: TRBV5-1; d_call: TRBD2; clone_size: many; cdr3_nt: TGCGCCAGCAGCTCGCCGGGACTAGAATATGAGCAGTTCTTC; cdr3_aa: CASSSPGLEYEQFF
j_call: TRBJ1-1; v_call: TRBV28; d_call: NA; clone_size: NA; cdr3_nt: TGTACCAGCAGAAAATTCCAGAACACTGAAGCTTTCTTT; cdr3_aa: CTSRKFQNTEAFF
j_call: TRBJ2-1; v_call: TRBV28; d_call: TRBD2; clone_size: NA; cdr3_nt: TGTGCCAGCAGTTTATTTGGGGGTAGCGGGAGCTCCTACAGTGAGCAGTTCTTC; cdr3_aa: CASSLFGGSGSSYSEQFF
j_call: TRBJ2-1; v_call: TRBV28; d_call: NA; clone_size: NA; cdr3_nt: TGTGCCAGCAGTTTACGCGGAGGAGGGAATGAGCAGTTCTTC; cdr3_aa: CASSLRGGGNEQFF
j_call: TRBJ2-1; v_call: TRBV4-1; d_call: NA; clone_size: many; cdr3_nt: TGCGCCAGCAGCACCAGAAGGCAGGGTCTCAATGAGCAGTTCTTC; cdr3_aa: CASSTRRQGLNEQFF
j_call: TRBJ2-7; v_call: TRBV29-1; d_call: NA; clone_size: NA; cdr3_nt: TGCAGCGTTAGGTCCTATCCTAGCTCCTACGAGCAGTACTTC; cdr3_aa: CSVRSYPSSYEQYF
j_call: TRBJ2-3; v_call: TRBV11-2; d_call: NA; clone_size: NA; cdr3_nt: TGTGCCAGAAGCCCTGGACTCGCGGGCCCAGATACGCATTATTTT; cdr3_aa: CARSPGLAGPDTHYF
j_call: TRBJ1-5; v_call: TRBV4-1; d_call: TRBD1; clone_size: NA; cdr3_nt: TGCGCCAGCAGCCAAGCCGGGACAGTAGTGTGTCAGCCCCAGCATTTT; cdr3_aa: CASSQAGTVVCQPQHF
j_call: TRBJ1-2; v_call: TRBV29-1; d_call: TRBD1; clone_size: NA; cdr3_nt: TGCAGCACCGTTCGGGACAGTACGGATGGCTACACCTTC; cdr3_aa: CSTVRDSTDGYTF
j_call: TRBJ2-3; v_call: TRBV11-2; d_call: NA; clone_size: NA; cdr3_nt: TGTGCCAGCAGCTTAGAGCTGTCAGGGGTGGATACCCAGTATTTT; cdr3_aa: CASSLELSGVDTQYF
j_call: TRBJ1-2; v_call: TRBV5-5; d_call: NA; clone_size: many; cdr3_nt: TGTGCCAGCAGCTTGGGCCCGCAGAACTATGGCTACACCTTC; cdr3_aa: CASSLGPQNYGYTF
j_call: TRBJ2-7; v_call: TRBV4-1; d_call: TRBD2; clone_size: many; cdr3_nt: TGCGCCAGCAGCCACGGGACTAGCGGTTACGAGCAGTACTTC; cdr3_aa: CASSHGTSGYEQYF
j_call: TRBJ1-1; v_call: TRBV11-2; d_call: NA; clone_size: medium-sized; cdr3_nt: TGTGCCAGCAGCTTCCGGCGTATGAACACTGAAGCTTTCTTT; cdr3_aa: CASSFRRMNTEAFF
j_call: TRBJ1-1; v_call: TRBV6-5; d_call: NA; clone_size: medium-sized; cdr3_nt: TGTGCCAGCAACGACGCAGGGGTGAAAACTGAAGCTTTCTTT; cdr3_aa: CASNDAGVKTEAFF
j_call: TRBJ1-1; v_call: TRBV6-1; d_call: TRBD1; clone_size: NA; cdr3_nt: TGTGCCAGCAGCGCGGAGACAGGGGGAGGCACGTTTGCTTTCTTT; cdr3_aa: CASSAETGGGTFAFF
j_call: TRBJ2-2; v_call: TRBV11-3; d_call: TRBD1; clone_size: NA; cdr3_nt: TGTGCCAGCAGCTGTAATATGGGACAGGGGCTTACCGGGGAGCTGTTTTTT; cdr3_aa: CASSCNMGQGLTGELFF
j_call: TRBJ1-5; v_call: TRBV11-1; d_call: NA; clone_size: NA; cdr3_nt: TGTGCCAGCAGCCCAATCTCGACAGGAATCGATGAGCCCCAGCATTTT; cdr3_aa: CASSPISTGIDEPQHF
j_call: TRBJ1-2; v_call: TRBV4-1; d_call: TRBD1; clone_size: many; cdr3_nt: TGCGCCAGCAGCCAACGAGACAGGGGATTTCAGTATGGCTACACCTTC; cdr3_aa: CASSQRDRGFQYGYTF
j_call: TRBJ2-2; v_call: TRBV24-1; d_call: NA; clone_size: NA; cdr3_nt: TGTGCCACCAGATATAGCGGATTCGGGGAGCTGTTTTTT; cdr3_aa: CATRYSGFGELFF
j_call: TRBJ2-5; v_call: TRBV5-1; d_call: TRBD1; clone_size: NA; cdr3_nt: TGCGCCAGCAACCAGGGGGCGGAAGAGACCCAGTATTTC; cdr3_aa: CASNQGAEETQYF
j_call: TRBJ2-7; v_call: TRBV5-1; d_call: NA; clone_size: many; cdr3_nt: TGCGCCAGCAGCTTGAGGGGGAACTACGAGCAGTACTTC; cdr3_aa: CASSLRGNYEQYF
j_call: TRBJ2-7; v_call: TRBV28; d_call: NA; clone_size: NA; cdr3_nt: TGTGCCAGCGGTCTTTTGGAGATACCCAATTACGAGCAATACTTC; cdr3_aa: CASGLLEIPNYEQYF
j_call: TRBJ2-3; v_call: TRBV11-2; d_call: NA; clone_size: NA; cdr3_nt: TGTGCCAGCAGTTTAATGCGGTGGTGCACAGATACGCAGTATTTT; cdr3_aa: CASSLMRWCTDTQYF
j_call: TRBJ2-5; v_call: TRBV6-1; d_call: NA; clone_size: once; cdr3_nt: TGTGCCAGAAGTGAATTTTATCGAAGAGGGGAGCAGGCAGAGACCCAGTACTTC; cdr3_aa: CARSEFYRRGEQAETQYF
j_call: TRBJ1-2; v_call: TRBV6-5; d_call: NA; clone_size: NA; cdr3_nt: TGTGCCAGCAGTTACTCCGTCCAGCTCATAAACTATGGCTACACCTTC; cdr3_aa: CASSYSVQLINYGYTF
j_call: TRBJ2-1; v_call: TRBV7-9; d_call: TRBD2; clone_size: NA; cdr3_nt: TGTGCCGGAGGGACTAGCGGGGGGAACAATGGGCAGTTCTTC; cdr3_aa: CAGGTSGGNNGQFF